The 8 T cell receptor beta chains presented below share a single source sample, sequenced in a study of Graves' ophthalmopathy and Graves' hyperthyroidism (dated 2018 in TCRdb). Reads for this sample came from an Illumina HiSeq 2000. For repertoire sequencing, TCR beta CDR3 regions were amplified from RNA transcripts. The first round of RT-PCR was done with HTBI primers and the Qiagen OneStep RT-PCR kit, and was followed by a second round of multiplex PCR, then size selection and purification. TCRdb reanalyzed the raw reads on its own, using fastp at Q25 for trimming and MiXCR for clone calling, and kept in-frame beta chains. Entries that share a CDR3 protein sequence are merged under the most common genes and DNA. The sample yields approximately 500,000 distinct CDR3 sequences; 13% to 15% were counted once. The top ten hold 9.5% to 10% of the sample. Specimen: blood. The receptors shown here come from a woman aged 25 to 39 with Graves' ophthalmopathy. Donor details come from another sample of the same person, matched by shared clones.

The V and J genes are TRBV19 and TRBJ1-5, with D unresolved. Deletions cut 0 bases from V and 7 bases from J, with 7 bases between. Germline CDR1 is LNHDA and CDR2 is SQIVND (reference sequence). This CDR3 has 13 residues. The CDR3 DNA follows: TGTGCCAGTAGTATAGATGGAAAACAGCCCCAGCATTTT. Its protein is CASSIDGKQPQHF.

This clonotype was detected many times. V usage is TRBV20-1 and J usage is TRBJ1-2, with D possibly TRBD1 on 5 matching bases. The CDR3 totals 11 residues. Trimming removed 6 bases at V and 4 bases at J, with 9 bases between. Looked up from germline, CDR1 is DFQATT and CDR2 is SNEGSKA (reference sequence). DNA of the CDR3: TGCAGTGCCGCCGGGGGCTATGGCTACACCTTC. Translated: CSAAGGYGYTF.

There are many counts of this clonotype. The chain links TRBV9 to TRBJ1-2; TRBD1 is a possible D gene (5 bases). The V gene's germline CDR1 is SGDLS and CDR2 YYNGEE. V was clipped by 4 bases and J by 0 bases, with 16 bases between them. CDR3 length: 16 amino acids. CDR3 nucleotide sequence: TGTGCCAGCAGCCCCGGGACGGACGTTACTAACTATGGCTACACCTTC. This translates into CASSPGTDVTNYGYTF.

This clonotype has a count of ten or more. The genes are TRBV4-3 and TRBJ1-2; D call uncertain. CDR1 and CDR2 from the germline V gene are LGHNA and YSLEER. CDR3 length: 14 residues. V gave up 0 bases and J gave up 8 bases, with 13 bases separating them. CDR3: CASSQDKWVEGYTF. CDR3 bases: TGCGCCAGCAGCCAAGATAAGTGGGTTGAGGGCTACACCTTC.

In this sample, this clonotype turned up many times. The chain couples TRBV28 to TRBJ1-3; 10 bases map to TRBD1. Germline V gene lookup returns CDR1 MDHEN and CDR2 SYDVKM. The CDR3 covers 18 residues. The V segment lost 6 bases and the J segment 0 bases; nucleotides outside the gene matches: 11. CDR3 residues: CASSQQRQGAFSGNTIYF. CDR3 in DNA: TGTGCCAGCAGCCAACAGAGACAGGGGGCGTTCTCTGGAAACACCATATATTTT.

This clonotype was observed many times. The chain links TRBV28 to TRBJ2-5, with TRBD1 matching over 9 bases. V lost 4 bases, J lost 5 bases, and 11 bases stayed unmatched. Germline V gives CDR1 MDHEN, CDR2 SYDVKM. This CDR3 has 16 amino acids. CDR3 DNA: TGTGCCAGCAGTTATCTATCTCGGGACAGGGATGAGACCCAGTACTTC. Its protein product is CASSYLSRDRDETQYF.

In this sample, this clonotype turned up many times. The chain employs TRBV29-1 and TRBJ1-1; D ambiguous. Germline V gives CDR1 SQVTM, CDR2 ANQGSEA. V was pared by 4 bases and J by 2 bases, with 14 bases between. The CDR3 contains 14 residues. DNA of the CDR3: TGCAGCGTTGGAGGCGGATGGAGCAACACTGAAGCTTTCTTT. Protein product: CSVGGGWSNTEAFF.

This clonotype was found many times. The CDR3 DNA is TGTGCCAGCAGTTACAACGTTCCGGGACAGCCTCATTCTAACTATGGCTACACCTTC. It is translated as CASSYNVPGQPHSNYGYTF. The chain uses TRBV28 and TRBJ1-2, with TRBD1 matching 7 bases. CDR1 is MDHEN and CDR2 is SYDVKM in the germline V gene. The V and J ends lost 4 bases and 0 bases, in that order; junction bases with no gene match: 17. CDR3 length: 19 amino acids.